This entry lists 17 T cell receptor beta chains sequenced from one sample in a study of blood T cell repertoires in COVID-19. Using immunoSEQ multiplex PCR, the repertoire was profiled, and TCRdb retains in-frame clones only, with some absent. This table holds under 150,000 clones, roughly four fifths found once. The sequenced sample was peripheral blood. The receptors here all came from a human donor in a cohort sampled during active COVID-19.

The chain carries TRBV20-1 and TRBJ2-7, with TRBD2 identical over 11 bases. V was clipped by 3 bases and J by 1 base; unmatched bases: 8. Germline lookup yields CDR1 DFQATT and CDR2 SNEGSKA (reference sequence). There are 16 residues in the CDR3. The DNA of the CDR3 is TGCAGTGCTAGTGGGCTAGCGGGGGGCCTATCCTACGAGCAGTACTTC. Its translation is CSASGLAGGLSYEQYF.

This chain joins TRBV3-1 (or the pseudogene TRBV3-2) and TRBJ2-5; D remains unclear. The V gene lost 4 bases and the J gene lost 6 bases, with 9 bases spanning the gap. The CDR3 loop spans 12 amino acids. CDR1 and CDR2 from the germline V gene are LGHDT and YNNKEL (reference sequence). CDR3 coding DNA: TGTGCCAGCAGCCCGGAGTGGAAGACCCAGTACTTC. Encoded protein: CASSPEWKTQYF.

The J gene is TRBJ2-7, the V gene TRBV5-1; D is undetermined. V was pared by 0 bases and J by 3 bases, with 13 bases between. Germline V gene lookup returns CDR1 SGHRS and CDR2 YFSETQ. This CDR3 comprises 15 residues. The CDR3 nucleotides read TGCGCCAGCAGCTTGGACAGATCCCGGCTCTACGAGCAGTACTTC. It codes for CASSLDRSRLYEQYF. The variable domain in full, with the rest retrieved from reference TRBV5-1 and TRBJ2-7, is KAGVTQTPRYLIKTRGQQVTLSCSPISGHRSVSWYQQTPGQGLQFLFEYFSETQRNKGNFPGRFSGRQFSNSRSEMNVSTLELGDSALYLCASSLDRSRLYEQYFGPGTRLTVT.

Only a few counts were recorded for this clone. The chain is built from TRBV19 and TRBJ1-5; 10 nucleotides match TRBD1. Looked up from germline, CDR1 is LNHDA and CDR2 is SQIVND (reference sequence). J was trimmed by 4 bases and V by 8 bases; bases with no gene match: 8. The CDR3 runs 15 residues. Here the CDR3 DNA reads TGTGCCAGTGGGGACAGGGGAGTTGGGAATCAGCCCCAGCATTTT. Residues: CASGDRGVGNQPQHF. The variable domain in full, completed from reference TRBV19 and TRBJ1-5, reads DGGITQSPKYLFRKEGQNVTLSCEQNLNHDAMYWYRQDPGQGLRLIYYSQIVNDFQKGDIAEGYSVSREKKESFPLTVTSAQKNPTAFYLCASGDRGVGNQPQHFGDGTRLSIL.

The J gene is TRBJ1-3, the V gene TRBV5-1, with no clear D. Trimming shortened V by 0 bases and J by 1 base, and 5 bases separated the two germline ends. The CDR3 is made up of 14 amino acids. Germline-derived CDR1 and CDR2 are SGHRS and YFSETQ. CDR3 coding DNA: TGCGCCAGCAGCTTGGGGGCTTCTGGAAACACCATATATTTT. Translating it yields CASSLGASGNTIYF.

The chain uses TRBV2 and TRBJ2-5; 9 positions match TRBD1. The CDR3 runs 15 residues. V lost 6 bases and J lost 1; bases outside the gene matches: 6. CDR1 and CDR2 (germline): SNHLY, FYNNEI. CDR3 DNA sequence: TGTGCCAGCAGACCGACAGGGGGGCTCCAAGAGACCCAGTACTTC. Its translation is CASRPTGGLQETQYF.

This rearrangement joins TRBV18 to TRBJ1-2, with 8 nucleotides matching TRBD1. Germline V lookup: CDR1 KGHSH, CDR2 LQKENI. Trimming cost V 0 bases and J 4 bases; bases outside gene matches: 10. The CDR3 runs 17 residues. CDR3 protein: CASSPPKGTGSLYGYTF. CDR3 DNA sequence: TGTGCCAGCTCACCACCAAAAGGGACAGGATCCCTCTATGGCTACACCTTC.

CDR3 loop: CASSPAGGRETQYF. The DNA of the CDR3 is TGTGCCAGCAGCCCCGCGGGGGGCCGTGAGACCCAGTACTTC. The rearrangement joins TRBV7-3 to TRBJ2-5; 8 nucleotides agree with TRBD2. V shed 5 bases and J 5 bases; nucleotides not matched to a gene: 7. This CDR3 comprises 14 residues. CDR1 and CDR2 (germline): SGHTA, FQGTGA.

This chain links TRBV2 with TRBJ2-1, with 8 bases matching TRBD1. The CDR3 is made up of 14 amino acids. J lost 3 bases, V lost 7 bases, and 5 bases had no gene match. Germline loops: CDR1 SNHLY, CDR2 FYNNEI. The DNA for the CDR3 is TGTGCCAGCATTAGGACAGGGAACTACAATGAGCAGTTCTTC. This encodes CASIRTGNYNEQFF.

V gene TRBV19 combines with J gene TRBJ1-1; D unclear. The V gene's germline CDR1 is LNHDA and CDR2 SQIVND (reference sequence). The CDR3 has 14 amino acids. The V end lost 4 bases, the J end lost 0 bases, and 9 bases lay between the germline ends. CDR3 DNA: TGTGCCAGTAGTACTACAGCTATGAACACTGAAGCTTTCTTT. Translated, it gives CASSTTAMNTEAFF.

The V and J genes are TRBV27 and TRBJ2-2, with 7 bases that match TRBD1. The CDR3 length is 13 residues. The germline CDR1 and CDR2 sequences are MNHEY and SMNVEV (reference sequence). V trimming: 8 bases; J trimming: 6 bases; junction bases outside the gene matches: 6. CDR3 sequence (DNA): TGTGCCAGCGCCACAGGGGATCCCGGGGAGCTGTTTTTT. Translated, it gives CASATGDPGELFF.

A few counts support this clone. The V call is TRBV6-5, the J call TRBJ1-1; TRBD1 matches 9 bases. Unmatched junction bases numbered 4, after V lost 4 bases and J lost 4 bases. This CDR3 has 14 amino acids. From germline, CDR1 is MNHEY and CDR2 SVGAGI. CDR3 DNA: TGTGCCAGCAGTTGGACACAGGGGGCCACTGAAGCTTTCTTT. Its protein product is CASSWTQGATEAFF.

For this clone: Other DNA sequences in the same sample also yield this CDR3. This chain joins TRBV3-1 (or the pseudogene TRBV3-2) and TRBJ2-2; D possibly uses TRBD1 or TRBD2 (7 bases each). The CDR3 has 16 residues. CDR1 is LGHDT, CDR2 YNNKEL, per germline (reference sequence). CDR3 nucleotide sequence: TGTCCCACCAGCCAAGGGGGCGGGGGAAGAACCGGGGAGCTGTTTTTT. Its translation is CPTSQGGGGRTGELFF.

The chain carries TRBV9 and TRBJ1-2, with D possibly matching TRBD1 (6 bases). This CDR3 is built from 13 residues. Trimming took off 3 bases at V and 8 bases at J, with 14 bases between the two ends. CDR1 is SGDLS, CDR2 YYNGEE, per germline. CDR3 protein: CASSEDSPGGYTF. The CDR3 bases are TGTGCCAGCAGCGAGGACAGCCCTGGAGGCTACACCTTC.

The V call is TRBV30, the J call TRBJ1-5, with TRBD1 as a possible D gene (6 bases). V lost 2 bases, J lost 10 bases, and 18 bases lay in between. Germline loops: CDR1 GTSNPN, CDR2 SVGIG (reference sequence). The CDR3 has 14 amino acids. In DNA, the CDR3 is TGTGCCTGGAGTATGGGGGCGGGTCGAACTCCCCAGCATTTT. Its translation: CAWSMGAGRTPQHF.

The chain uses TRBV6-5 and TRBJ2-5; tentatively, D is TRBD1 (6 bases). The CDR3 consists of 16 residues. Per germline, CDR1 MNHEY and CDR2 SVGAGI. V lost 4 bases, J lost 4 bases, and 19 bases lay in between. The CDR3 loop reads CASSSPTGIVGETQYF. The CDR3 DNA reads TGTGCCAGCAGTTCTCCTACAGGGATCGTAGGAGAGACCCAGTACTTC.

The V call is TRBV6-1, the J call TRBJ1-1; 8 nucleotides match TRBD1. V was pared by 3 bases and J by 4 bases, with 10 bases of the junction left unmatched. The germline CDR1 and CDR2 sequences are MNHNS and SASEGT. This CDR3 is built from 16 residues. CDR3 residues: CASSDVPGGVVTEAFF. The CDR3 nucleotides are TGTGCCAGCAGTGACGTCCCAGGGGGCGTCGTCACTGAAGCTTTCTTT.